Listed here is a single T cell receptor beta chain. This specimen belongs to a study of blood T cell repertoires in COVID-19. The wider study: T cells, B-cell-depleted T cells, or PBMCs provided the cDNA or gDNA that served as material.

Followed over time, Seattle patients had been enrolled while infection was active. Some clones are missing from TCRdb's copy, which holds only in-frame ones; the method was immunoSEQ multiplex PCR. The sample records about 160,000 clones, approximately 85% being singletons. The CDR3 covers 13 residues. In germline, CDR1 is LNHDA, CDR2 SQIVND (reference sequence). Deletions cut 6 bases from V and 2 bases from J, with 10 bases between. This sequence originates from an older woman with COVID-19, enrolled during active disease. V gene TRBV19 combines with J gene TRBJ1-2; TRBD1 is a possible D gene (6 bases). Input material: peripheral blood. This CDR3 reads CASSSQGNYGYTF. Here the CDR3 DNA reads TGTGCCAGTAGCAGCCAGGGGAACTATGGCTACACCTTC.